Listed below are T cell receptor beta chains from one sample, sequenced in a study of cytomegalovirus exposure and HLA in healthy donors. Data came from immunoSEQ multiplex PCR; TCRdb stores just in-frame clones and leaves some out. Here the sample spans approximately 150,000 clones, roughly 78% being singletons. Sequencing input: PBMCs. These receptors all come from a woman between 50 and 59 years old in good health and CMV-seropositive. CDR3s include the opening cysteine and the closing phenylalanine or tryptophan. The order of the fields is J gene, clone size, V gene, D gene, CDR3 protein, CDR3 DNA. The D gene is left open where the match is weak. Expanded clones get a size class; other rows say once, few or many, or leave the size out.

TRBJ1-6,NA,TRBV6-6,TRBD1,CASEGSGKQGNSPLHF,TGTGCCAGCGAGGGATCGGGAAAACAGGGGAATTCACCCCTCCACTTT
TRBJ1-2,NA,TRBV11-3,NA,CASSLPHDRQGLYGHTF,TGTGCCAGCAGCTTACCCCACGACAGGCAAGGGCTCTATGGCCACACCTTC
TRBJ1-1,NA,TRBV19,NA,CASSIRGEYTEAFF,TGTGCCAGTAGTATTCGGGGTGAGTACACTGAAGCTTTCTTT
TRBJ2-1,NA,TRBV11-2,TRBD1,CASSLDRFRFNEQFF,TGTGCCAGCAGCTTGGACAGGTTCCGTTTCAATGAGCAGTTCTTC
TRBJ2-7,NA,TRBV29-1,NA,CSVEGGTEQYF,TGCAGCGTTGAGGGAGGGACAGAGCAGTACTTC
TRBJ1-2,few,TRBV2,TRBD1,CASSEARDRGYGYTF,TGTGCCAGCAGTGAAGCGCGGGACAGGGGCTATGGCTACACCTTC
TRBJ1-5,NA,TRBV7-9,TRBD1,CSSSLGQNQPQHF,TGTTCCAGCAGCTTGGGACAGAATCAGCCCCAGCATTTT
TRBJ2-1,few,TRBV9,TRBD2,CASSLTGGNNEQFF,TGTGCCAGCAGCTTGACCGGGGGGAACAATGAGCAGTTCTTC
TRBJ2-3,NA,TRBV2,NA,CASRLRLSTQYF,TGTGCCAGCAGACTCAGGTTGAGTACGCAGTATTTT
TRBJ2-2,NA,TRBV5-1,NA,CASSPGGTHLTGELFF,TGCGCCAGCAGCCCCGGAGGGACTCATCTAACCGGGGAGCTGTTTTTT
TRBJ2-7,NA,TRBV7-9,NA,CASSLEGGLYEQYF,TGTGCCAGCAGCTTAGAGGGGGGGCTCTACGAGCAGTACTTC
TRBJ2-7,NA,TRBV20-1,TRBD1,CSATTGFEQYF,TGCAGTGCTACGACAGGGTTCGAGCAGTACTTC
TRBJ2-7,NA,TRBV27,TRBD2,CASKASGGYEQYF,TGTGCCAGCAAGGCTAGCGGGGGTTACGAGCAGTACTTC
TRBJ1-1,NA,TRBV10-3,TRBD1,CAISDRDRGMNTEAFF,TGTGCCATCAGTGACCGGGACAGGGGAATGAACACTGAAGCTTTCTTT
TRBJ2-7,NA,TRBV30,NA,CAWSSLYEQYF,TGTGCCTGGAGTTCCTTGTACGAGCAGTACTTC
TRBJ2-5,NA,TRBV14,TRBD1,CASSLGQGFGETQYF,TGTGCCAGCAGCCTCGGACAGGGCTTTGGGGAGACCCAGTACTTC
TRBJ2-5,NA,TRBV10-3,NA,CAISVPGEETQYF,TGTGCCATCAGTGTTCCAGGGGAAGAGACCCAGTACTTC
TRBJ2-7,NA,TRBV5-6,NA,CASSLAWRGESYEQYF,TGTGCCAGCAGCTTGGCCTGGAGGGGAGAGTCCTACGAGCAGTACTTC
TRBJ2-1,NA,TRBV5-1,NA,CASSLSRQVPNEQFF,TGCGCCAGCAGCTTGTCACGCCAGGTACCCAATGAGCAGTTCTTC
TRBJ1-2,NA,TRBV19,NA,CASSISGDGYTF,TGTGCCAGTAGTATCAGCGGGGATGGCTACACCTTC
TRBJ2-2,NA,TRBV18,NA,CASSPEAYTGELFF,TGTGCCAGCTCACCAGAGGCGTACACCGGGGAGCTGTTTTTT
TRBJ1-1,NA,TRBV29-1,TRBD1,CSGDRVGTEAFF,TGCAGCGGGGACAGGGTTGGAACTGAAGCTTTCTTT
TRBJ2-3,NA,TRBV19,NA,CASSTWTITDTQYF,TGTGCCAGTAGTACGTGGACAATCACAGATACGCAGTATTTT
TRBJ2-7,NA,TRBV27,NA,CASSFRETYEQYF,TGTGCCAGCAGTTTCAGGGAAACCTACGAGCAGTACTTC
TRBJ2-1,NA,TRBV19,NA,CASSIVQGNEQFF,TGTGCCAGTAGTATAGTTCAGGGGAATGAGCAGTTCTTC
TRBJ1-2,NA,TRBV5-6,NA,CASSLGVNYGYTF,TGTGCCAGCAGCTTAGGGGTGAACTATGGCTACACCTTC
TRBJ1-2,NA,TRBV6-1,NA,CASSEALPGPLYGYTF,TGTGCCAGCAGTGAAGCGCTTCCAGGGCCCCTCTATGGCTACACCTTC
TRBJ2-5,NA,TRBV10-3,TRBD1,CATQGSQETQYF,TGTGCCACACAGGGGTCCCAAGAGACCCAGTACTTC
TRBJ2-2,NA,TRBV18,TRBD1,CASSPPSGGVAGELFF,TGTGCCAGCTCACCACCTTCAGGGGGCGTTGCCGGGGAGCTGTTTTTT
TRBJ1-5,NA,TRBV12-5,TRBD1,CASGMGQGRNQPQHF,TGTGCTAGTGGTATGGGACAGGGGCGCAATCAGCCCCAGCATTTT
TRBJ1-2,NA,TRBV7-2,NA,CASSLAQGNGYTF,TGTGCCAGCAGCTTAGCTCAGGGCAATGGCTACACCTTC
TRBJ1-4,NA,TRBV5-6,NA,CASSPRGGGEEEKLFF,TGTGCCAGCAGCCCTCGCGGGGGGGGTGAAGAAGAAAAACTGTTTTTT
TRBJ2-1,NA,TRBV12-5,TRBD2,CASGLVPLTSGTYNEQFF,TGTGCTAGTGGTTTGGTCCCGCTGACTAGCGGAACCTACAATGAGCAGTTCTTC
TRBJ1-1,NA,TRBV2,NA,CASSEGGGTEAFF,TGTGCCAGCAGTGAAGGTGGCGGCACTGAAGCTTTCTTT
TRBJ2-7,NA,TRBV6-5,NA,CASSYRLEQYF,TGTGCCAGCAGTTATCGACTCGAGCAGTACTTC
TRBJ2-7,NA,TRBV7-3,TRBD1,CASSPGQGAWNEQYF,TGTGCCAGCAGCCCTGGACAGGGGGCGTGGAACGAGCAGTACTTC
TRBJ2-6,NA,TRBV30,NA,CAWSGWGVSSGANVLTF,TGTGCCTGGAGTGGGTGGGGGGTGAGCTCTGGGGCCAACGTCCTGACTTTC